These 12 T cell receptor beta chains share one sample of origin, sequenced in a study of shared clonotypes between healthy human individuals. The repertoire was sequenced with immunoSEQ multiplex PCR; TCRdb's copy has only in-frame clones and lacks some. The repertoire holds 2 million to 3 million clones, with approximately 93% as singletons. Sequences were obtained from naive CD4+ T cells from PBMCs. Subset specified: CD45RA+ positively selected. The receptors come from a man between 18 and 35 years old in good health. Some clones in this sample may be carry-over from other donors' samples.

The V gene is TRBV6-6, the J gene TRBJ2-1; possible D gene TRBD1, 6 bases. The length of the CDR3 is 15 residues. The germline V gene encodes CDR1 MNHNY and CDR2 SVGAGI (reference sequence). Trimming took off 6 bases at V and 0 bases at J, with 12 bases between the two ends. Here the CDR3 reads CASRPQGFSYNEQFF. The CDR3 coding sequence is TGTGCCAGCAGGCCACAGGGCTTCTCCTACAATGAGCAGTTCTTC.

This clone was observed a single time. The chain has TRBV27 and TRBJ2-7; TRBD2 matches 8 bases. J gave up 4 bases and V 4 bases, and 9 bases lay outside the gene matches. This CDR3 region has 15 residues. From germline, CDR1 is MNHEY and CDR2 SMNVEV (reference sequence). CDR3 loop: CASSSPLRGRYEQYF. The CDR3 DNA follows: TGTGCCAGCAGTTCACCACTCCGCGGGAGGTACGAGCAGTACTTC.

This clone was counted a single time. The chain carries TRBV27 and TRBJ1-3; no reliable D call. Germline-derived CDR1 and CDR2 are MNHEY and SMNVEV (reference sequence). Trimming pared 3 bases from V and 0 bases from J, leaving 3 bases between. The CDR3 has 13 residues. CDR3 amino acids: CASSLASGNTIYF. CDR3 nucleotide sequence: TGTGCCAGCAGTTTGGCCTCTGGAAACACCATATATTTT.

The rearrangement joins TRBV11-2 to TRBJ2-5, with no clear D. V was shortened by 9 bases and J by 10 bases, with 18 bases between the two germline ends. Germline CDR1 reads SGHAT; CDR2 reads FQNNGV. This CDR3 region has 12 residues. The CDR3 is CASTSGGSVQYF. The CDR3 DNA follows: TGTGCCAGTACCTCCGGCGGCAGTGTCCAGTACTTC.

In its sample, this clone was seen once. Compared with germline, one end of the junction differs, possibly owing to a read error. The rearrangement uses TRBV6-1 and TRBJ1-1; D is uncertain. Germline V gene lookup returns CDR1 MNHNS and CDR2 SASEGT. The CDR3 is made up of 14 amino acids. Here the CDR3 reads CASSNGVVGQRLLF. CDR3 in DNA: TGTGCCAGCAGTAATGGGGTAGTCGGGCAGCGCTTACTCTTT.

The chain recombines TRBV28 with TRBJ2-3, with D possibly matching TRBD2 (6 bases). Germline V lookup: CDR1 MDHEN, CDR2 SYDVKM. With 6 bases removed from V and 6 bases from J, the gap between germline ends came to 19 bases. The CDR3 loop spans 15 amino acids. CDR3: CASRGRDSGRDTQYF. CDR3 nucleotides: TGTGCCAGCAGGGGACGGGACTCCGGCCGCGATACGCAGTATTTT.

This clone was observed once. The rearrangement links TRBV19 to TRBJ1-4, with D unclear. CDR3 length: 13 amino acids. Germline CDR1 LNHDA, CDR2 SQIVND (reference sequence). Trimming removed 3 bases at V and 10 bases at J, with 12 bases between. The CDR3 spells CASSISGHGKLFF. CDR3 nucleotides: TGTGCCAGTAGTATCTCCGGGCACGGAAAACTGTTTTTT.

The gene calls are TRBV18 and TRBJ1-1; tentative D call: TRBD1 (5 bases). Between the trimmed V and J ends, which lost 4 bases and 1 base, there was a span of 10 bases. The CDR3 has 14 residues. Germline V gives CDR1 KGHSH, CDR2 LQKENI. The CDR3 sequence: CASSLLTGNTEAFF. CDR3 bases: TGTGCCAGCTCACTACTAACAGGGAACACTGAAGCTTTCTTT.

This chain links TRBV14 with TRBJ2-1; D call uncertain. V gave up 4 bases and J gave up 10 bases, with 14 bases separating them. This CDR3 is built from 13 residues. Germline V gene sequence: CDR1 SGHDN, CDR2 FVKESK. The CDR3 loop reads CASSPRLVGEQFF. The CDR3 nucleotides read TGTGCCAGCAGCCCACGACTGGTGGGCGAGCAGTTCTTC. Looking up the rest from reference TRBV14 and TRBJ2-1 gives the full variable domain: EAGVTQFPSHSVIEKGQTVTLRCDPISGHDNLYWYRRVMGKEIKFLLHFVKESKQDESGMPNNRFLAERTGGTYSTLKVQPAELEDSGVYFCASSPRLVGEQFFGPGTRLTVL.

The V gene is TRBV27, the J gene TRBJ1-5; TRBD1 is a possible D gene (6 bases). The length of the CDR3 is 19 residues. Trimming took off 2 bases at V and 4 bases at J, with 24 bases between the two ends. CDR1 is MNHEY, CDR2 SMNVEV, per germline (reference sequence). CDR3: CASSLPSLRVRGLNQPQHF. CDR3 coding DNA: TGTGCCAGCAGTTTACCCTCCCTTAGGGTCAGGGGCTTGAATCAGCCCCAGCATTTT.

The chain links TRBV7-2 to TRBJ1-5; TRBD1 might be the D (5 bases). The length of the CDR3 is 15 residues. Deletions cut 2 bases from V and 7 bases from J, with 15 bases between. Germline CDR1 SGHTA, CDR2 FQGNSA. CDR3 sequence: CASSLTPEGLQPQHF. CDR3 in DNA: TGTGCCAGCAGCTTAACGCCGGAGGGACTCCAGCCCCAGCATTTT.

The DNA for the CDR3 is TGTGCCAGCAGAGACCCGAGCATTCAGTACTTC. Translation: CASRDPSIQYF. This chain connects TRBV6-1 to TRBJ2-4; D ambiguous. V gave up 6 bases and J gave up 9 bases, with 9 bases separating them. Germline V lookup: CDR1 MNHNS, CDR2 SASEGT. The CDR3 consists of 11 residues.